These 5 T cell receptor beta chains were all obtained from the same sample, sequenced in a study of blood T cell repertoires in COVID-19 (dated by TCRdb to about 2020). Receptor libraries were prepared by the immunoSEQ multiplex PCR assay. TCRdb holds this immuneACCESS table with in-frame rearrangements only. Some clones are missing; in checked studies, unresolved V genes explain under half, and the rest has no known cause. The sample table lists about 160,000 clones, 80% of them with a count of one. The ten largest make up less than 4% of the sample. The specimen was PBMCs or T cells enriched from blood (not recorded which). These receptors were taken from an older woman who had recovered from COVID-19.

The chain employs TRBV5-1 and TRBJ1-3, with D possibly being TRBD1 (6 bases). CDR1 is SGHRS and CDR2 is YFSETQ in the germline V gene. Trimming took 4 bases from V and 2 from J, leaving 13 bases between them. CDR3 size: 15 residues. CDR3: CASSPTGRTGNTIYF. CDR3 nucleotides: TGCGCCAGCAGCCCCACAGGGAGAACTGGAAACACCATATATTTT.

The rearrangement uses TRBV19 and TRBJ1-3; D call uncertain. The CDR3 runs 13 residues. Germline CDR1 reads LNHDA; CDR2 reads SQIVND (reference sequence). The CDR3 reads CAVAGSSGNTIYF. CDR3 DNA: TGTGCGGTGGCGGGTAGCTCTGGAAACACCATATATTTT.

The rearrangement uses TRBV5-1 and TRBJ2-1, with D tentatively TRBD2 (6 bases). V gave up 1 base and J gave up 5 bases, with 13 bases separating them. Germline CDR1 reads SGHRS; CDR2 reads YFSETQ. The CDR3 covers 15 residues. DNA for the CDR3: TGCGCCAGCAGCTTGTGGGCTAGCGATGACAATGAGCAGTTCTTC. This encodes CASSLWASDDNEQFF.

V and J are TRBV7-2 and TRBJ1-4, with 8 bases matching TRBD1. This CDR3 region has 18 residues. CDR1 SGHTA and CDR2 FQGNSA come from the germline V gene. Germline trimming cut 3 bases from V and 7 bases from J; bases unmatched to any gene: 16. CDR3 protein: CASSLLQGGGRGIEKLFF. DNA for the CDR3: TGTGCCAGCAGCTTGTTACAGGGGGGAGGTCGTGGAATTGAAAAACTGTTTTTT.

V and J are TRBV2 and TRBJ2-5; TRBD2 matches 7 bases. V was pared by 8 bases and J by 2 bases, with 2 bases of the junction left unmatched. Germline V gene data show CDR1 as SNHLY and CDR2 as FYNNEI. This CDR3 has 12 residues. The CDR3 reads CASWGLQETQYF. CDR3 in DNA: TGTGCCAGCTGGGGACTACAAGAGACCCAGTACTTC.